This entry features one T cell receptor (beta chain) sequence. Its antigen is unknown. No base-level quality is on record; no much larger clone is a single base apart. The data belong to a study of PD-1 blockade in classical Hodgkin lymphoma (dated by TCRdb to about 2020). For the wider study: Nivolumab dosing was 3 mg/kg intravenously every 2 weeks, continuing until either disease progression or unacceptable toxicity. A peripheral blood immune signature of response to PD-1 blockade in classical Hodgkin lymphoma was defined using TCR beta sequencing and CyTOF.

Results and caveats for the whole study, not just this receptor: Lower diversity was seen in patients whose nivolumab began less than 1 year after ASCT, and these patients were left out of later analyses so that immune reconstitution would not confound the results. By C4D1, a significant rise was seen in CD4+ TCR diversity but not in CD8+ TCR diversity (p=0.0027 vs p=0.16), and the rise was most apparent among complete responders (p=0.02). The study was limited to a single clinical trial cohort, and causes of repertoire differences, possibly disease activity or prior therapy, remained undefined. Baseline diversity similar to that of newly diagnosed patients was observed in trial patients achieving complete response, whereas significantly lower diversity was observed in partial responders and progressors. Newly diagnosed patients were reported to have lower baseline TCR diversity than healthy donors, and relapsed/refractory patients were reported to have lower baseline TCR diversity still.

The CDR3 covers 17 residues, taking in both the cysteine and the phenylalanine. Just CDR3 DNA is preserved here, 51 bases in frame from base 1. The germline V gene encodes CDR1 SGHTS and CDR2 YDEGEE. Relative to germline, V is missing 3 bases and J is missing 10 bases, with 21 bases of the junction outside any gene match. The Qiagen DNeasy kit was used to extract genomic DNA both from unsorted PBMCs and from the negatively selected CD4+ and CD8+ fractions. Using primers that anneal to V and J segments, immunoSEQ multiplex PCR amplified the TCR beta CDR3 regions. A synthetic immune receptor repertoire was used to minimize amplification bias, and remaining bias was computationally removed after sequencing. Per the original workflow: Custom Python scripts were used to quantify repertoire diversity as the Shannon entropy index. Unsorted, CD4+ and CD8+ repertoires were analyzed separately, except in combined analyses where CD4+ and CD8+ sequences were merged in silico. A clone was considered expanded if an increase in frequency of at least 2-fold after treatment relative to C1D1 was found, and a pseudocount of 0.5 was applied to clones undetected at baseline. Clones with 0 or 1 copy at C1D1 were defined as singleton clones, while clones with 2 or more copies were defined as non-singleton clones. Clones expanded in unsorted samples were annotated as CD4+, CD8+ or unknown by matching protein sequences in sorted samples from the same patient. Wilcoxon tests on paired samples were used to test diversity changes from C1D1 to C4D1. TCRdb took this table from immuneACCESS and kept in-frame rearrangements with V and J called. Such tables lack part of the clones; where checked against another copy, unresolved V genes explain under half of the gap, and the rest is unexplained. V and J calls and clone size are copied from that table; D and trimming were computed from the DNA. The sample table shows tens of thousands of clones, and 85% to 90% are seen once. Approximately 11% of the sample comes from the top ten.

Per the publication, the time point label means: cycle 2 day 1 (C2D1) of nivolumab. Every trial patient had relapsed following autologous stem cell transplantation, and prior brentuximab vedotin exposure was what differed among cohorts A, B and C. The trial cohort comprised about 60 patients with relapsed/refractory classical Hodgkin lymphoma whose best overall responses were complete response, partial response or progressive disease. Single-agent nivolumab was administered to trial patients in the multi-cohort phase II CheckMate 205 trial. An independent review committee assessed best overall response by applying the 2007 International Working Group response criteria. Trial PBMCs were collected just before the start of nivolumab (C1D1) and during therapy at cycle 2 day 1 and cycle 4 day 1. Peripheral blood was collected in 8 mL Vacutainer Cell Preparation Tubes, from which PBMCs were isolated by centrifugation and then cryopreserved.

The chain links TRBV5-8 with TRBJ1-1; 7 bases in the middle match TRBD1. The receptor was derived from a human donor with classical Hodgkin lymphoma. The starting material was peripheral blood mononuclear cells (PBMCs), obtained before the second cycle of nivolumab. The nucleotide sequence is TGTGCCAGCAGCTCCCGTTTCGGCAGGGCTAAGAACAGGGGAGCTTTCTTT. Its protein is CASSSRFGRAKNRGAFF.